These 13 T cell receptor beta chains originate from one sample sequenced in a study of cytomegalovirus exposure and HLA in healthy donors. PCR amplification relied on 60 Vbeta primers (plus 13 Jbeta primers). Sequenced by immunoSEQ multiplex PCR; TCRdb stores in-frame clones only, minus some. The data contain more than 100,000 clones, nearly 65% of them singletons. Specimen: PBMCs. The receptor source for this set is a man aged 35 to 55 in good health and CMV-seropositive.

This chain joins TRBV6-5 and TRBJ1-1, with 7 bases aligning to TRBD1. The germline CDR1 and CDR2 sequences are MNHEY and SVGAGI. The CDR3 extends over 16 amino acids. With 4 bases clipped from V and 2 bases from J, the junction kept 10 bases outside the gene matches. The CDR3 spells CASSSLGQIDNTEAFF. CDR3 nucleotides: TGTGCCAGCAGTTCACTGGGACAGATAGACAACACTGAAGCTTTCTTT.

The chain has TRBV6-1 and TRBJ2-5, with D possibly TRBD2 on 6 matching bases. Germline V gene sequence: CDR1 MNHNS, CDR2 SASEGT. The CDR3 runs to 14 residues. V lost 1 base, J lost 2 bases, and 8 bases lay in between. The CDR3: CASSEGAGQETQYF. CDR3 nucleotides: TGTGCCAGCAGTGAAGGGGCGGGACAAGAGACCCAGTACTTC.

This clone was counted a few times. The chain recombines TRBV7-2 with TRBJ2-3, with 8 nucleotides matching TRBD2. The V and J ends lost 5 bases and 5 bases, in that order; junction bases with no gene match: 12. CDR1 SGHTA and CDR2 FQGNSA come from the germline V gene. The CDR3 is 16 amino acids. The CDR3 sequence: CASSQRLAGGGDTQYF. The CDR3 coding sequence is TGTGCCAGCAGCCAGCGTCTGGCGGGAGGCGGAGATACGCAGTATTTT. Full variable domain (missing parts from reference TRBV7-2 and TRBJ2-3): GAGVSQSPSNKVTEKGKDVELRCDPISGHTALYWYRQSLGQGLEFLIYFQGNSAPDKSGLPSDRFSAERTGGSVSTLTIQRTQQEDSAVYLCASSQRLAGGGDTQYFGPGTRLTVL.

The CDR3 bases are TGCGCCAGCAGCTTGGCGGGGGACTCCTACGAGCAGTACTTC. Its translation: CASSLAGDSYEQYF. The chain employs TRBV5-1 and TRBJ2-7; D perhaps matches TRBD2 (6 bases). The CDR3 sequence is 14 residues long. Germline V gene data show CDR1 as SGHRS and CDR2 as YFSETQ. V lost 0 bases, J lost 0 bases, and 7 bases lay in between.

The chain couples TRBV28 to TRBJ2-1, with 12 bases identical to TRBD2. The CDR3 extends over 15 amino acids. V trimming: 6 bases; J trimming: 7 bases; junction bases outside the gene matches: 7. The germline V gene encodes CDR1 MDHEN and CDR2 SYDVKM. The CDR3 protein is CASRQETSGRNEQFF. CDR3 nucleotide sequence: TGTGCCAGCAGGCAGGAGACTAGCGGGAGAAATGAGCAGTTCTTC.

The table lists this clone with a few counts. One end of the junction varies from germline; a read error may be responsible. This chain connects TRBV4-2 to TRBJ1-1; D remains unclear. The CDR3 loop spans 14 amino acids. Germline CDR1 is LGHNA and CDR2 is YNFKEQ. The CDR3 DNA follows: TGTGCCAGCAGCCAAGATAGTACGAGAGTAACCTCATACTTT. Its translation: CASSQDSTRVTSYF.

The chain employs TRBV4-1 and TRBJ2-1; 7 bases are shared with TRBD1. Looked up from germline, CDR1 is MGHRA and CDR2 is YSYEKL. The CDR3 is 16 amino acids. V was pared by 2 bases and J by 4 bases, with 8 bases of the junction left unmatched. The CDR3 bases are TGCGCCAGCAGCCAATCCCCGGGACAGTTATACAATGAGCAGTTCTTC. Protein: CASSQSPGQLYNEQFF.

The CDR3 DNA is TGTGCCAGCAGCGTAGACAGGGGTGGAGGCACAGATACGCAGTATTTT. It encodes CASSVDRGGGTDTQYF. The chain carries TRBV9 and TRBJ2-3, with TRBD1 identical over 7 bases. The V gene's germline CDR1 is SGDLS and CDR2 YYNGEE. V lost 0 bases to trimming and J lost 1 base; unmatched junction nucleotides: 5. This CDR3 contains 16 residues.

This clone was counted once. The chain has TRBV30 and TRBJ2-3; tentative D call: TRBD2 (6 bases). The germline CDR1 and CDR2 sequences are GTSNPN and SVGIG (reference sequence). The CDR3 contains 14 residues. Trimming stripped 1 base from V and 1 base from J, with 9 bases between. The CDR3 sequence is CAWSAGLGTDTQYF. The DNA of the CDR3 is TGTGCCTGGAGTGCGGGACTCGGCACAGATACGCAGTATTTT.

The chain is built from TRBV28 and TRBJ1-2, with D perhaps matching TRBD1 (6 bases). V was cut by 6 bases and J by 5 bases, with 10 bases left in between. Germline-derived CDR1 and CDR2 are MDHEN and SYDVKM. The CDR3 is made up of 12 amino acids. CDR3 in DNA: TGTGCCAGCAGCCAGACAGGTTATGGCTACACCTTC. Translated, it gives CASSQTGYGYTF.

This clone showed up just a few times. The chain recombines TRBV28 with TRBJ2-7, with TRBD1 as a possible D gene (5 bases). The CDR3 runs 10 residues. Germline V CDR1 and CDR2: MDHEN, SYDVKM. The CDR3 loop reads CATGQGEQYF. CDR3 nucleotide sequence: TGTGCAACCGGCCAGGGCGAGCAGTACTTC. The full variable domain, completed using reference TRBV28 and TRBJ2-7, is DVKVTQSSRYLVKRTGEKVFLECVQDMDHENMFWYRQDPGLGLRLIYFSYDVKMKEKGDIPEGYSVSREKKERFSLILESASTNQTSMYLCATGQGEQYFGPGTRLTVT.

V usage is TRBV7-8 and J usage is TRBJ2-2; TRBD2 agrees at 10 bases. The CDR3 consists of 17 residues. Germline CDR1 and CDR2: SGHVS and FQNEAQ. V was pared by 5 bases and J by 3 bases, with 9 bases of the junction left unmatched. CDR3 loop: CASSETSGAGHTGELFF. CDR3 DNA sequence: TGTGCCAGCAGCGAAACTAGCGGGGCGGGGCACACCGGGGAGCTGTTTTTT.

This chain connects TRBV4-3 to TRBJ2-7; 7 bases align to TRBD2. This CDR3 spans 13 amino acids. Germline CDR1 and CDR2: LGHNA and YSLEER. V lost 3 bases to trimming and J lost 3 bases; unmatched junction nucleotides: 2. The CDR3 spells CASSHGGSYEQYF. The CDR3, as DNA: TGCGCCAGCAGCCATGGCGGGAGCTACGAGCAGTACTTC.